This TCR beta chain was documented in a study of CD8 T cells in ankylosing spondylitis. Study-wide findings and caveats: In the blood and synovial fluid of reactive arthritis, some motif variants had been previously reported. A TCR beta motif of roughly eight highly homologous variants appeared characteristic of ankylosing spondylitis blood. Disease-linked clones proved CD8+ and comparatively uncommon in peripheral blood.

Researchers built TCR beta libraries using quantitative 5'-RACE with molecular barcodes. TCRdb ran MiXCR on the 5' RACE reads and lists one entry per CDR3 protein. The sample lists under 550,000 distinct CDR3 sequences, 25% to 30% seen once, with 0.89% in the top ten. This clonotype turned up a few times. The antigen is undetermined. Input material: blood, either unsorted or a sorted T cell fraction (not recorded which). The sequence came from a male donor with ankylosing spondylitis.

DNA of the CDR3: TGTGCCAGCAGTTCACTTCGGGAGGAGGGGAACACCGGGGAGCTGTTTTTT. Translated: CASSSLREEGNTGELFF. The chain recombines TRBV11-2 with TRBJ2-2, with 7 bases aligning to TRBD2. Germline V gene data show CDR1 as SGHAT and CDR2 as FQNNGV. The CDR3 sequence is 17 residues long. V was clipped by 6 bases and J by 1 base; unmatched bases: 11. Combining the CDR3 with reference TRBV11-2 and TRBJ2-2 gives the whole variable domain EAGVAQSPRYKIIEKRQSVAFWCNPISGHATLYWYQQILGQGPKLLIQFQNNGVVDDSQLPKDRFSAERLKGVDSTLKIQPAKLEDSAVYLCASSSLREEGNTGELFFGEGSRLTVL.